This T cell receptor (beta chain) is from a study of regulatory T cells in long-lasting Graves disease. The V and J ends lost 6 bases and 8 bases respectively, with 13 bases between them. The CDR3 spans 12 residues. Germline values: CDR1 GTSNPN, CDR2 SVGIG (reference sequence). The sample holds many counts of this clonotype. The antigen is unknown. Study-wide results and limits: Persistent disease was associated with favored TRBV28 usage and with favored use of TRBJ1-2 and TRBJ2-5.

With iRepertoire HTBI primers and Arm-PCR of CDR3 regions, TCR beta libraries were built. Per the original data handling: Taken together, the samples had 55 to 70 TRBV and approximately 15 TRBJ segments identified. TCRdb used MiXCR to reprocess the multiplex PCR reads, holding one entry per CDR3 protein. The V and J calls and clone size are TCRdb's, not the authors'. This table holds 440,000 or so distinct CDR3 sequences, about 16% found once. The time point is: newly diagnosed GD, antithyroid drugs for less than 3 months. The authors made the TCR library using RNA they extracted from PBMCs. The sample also formed part of further work on T cells in Graves' hyperthyroidism and ophthalmopathy. That report adds: Every diagnosis used clinical symptoms, serum thyroxine and TRAb, thyroid ultrasound and orbital computed tomography. Blood also showed most of the thyroid clonotypes that were expanded above 0.001.

V is TRBV30 and J is TRBJ1-4; no clear D. The sequencing used peripheral blood mononuclear cells (PBMCs), collected at new diagnosis, from a patient treated with antithyroid drugs. The receptor was isolated from a woman aged 25-40 years with Graves disease. CDR3 nucleotides: TGTGCCTGTAGCCGGGATTGGGAAAAACTGTTTTTT. The encoded protein is CACSRDWEKLFF.